These T cell receptor beta chains were read from a single sample in a study of cytomegalovirus exposure and HLA in healthy donors. TCRdb's copy holds only in-frame clones and misses some; the assay was immunoSEQ multiplex PCR. The sample lists approximately 160,000 clones; around 80% were seen once. The sequencing sample was made of PBMCs. The receptor source for this set is a woman aged 40 to 50 in good health and CMV-seronegative. The CDR3 runs from the conserved cysteine through the conserved F or W. The D gene is left open where the match is weak. Clone size is not always given. Where it is, it says once, few, many or a class for expanded clones.

cdr3_nt	cdr3_aa	d_call	v_call	j_call	clone_size
TGTGCCAGCAGCCGCTCGGGGGGAGATACGCAGTATTTT	CASSRSGGDTQYF	TRBD2	TRBV6-5	TRBJ2-3	.
TGTGCCAGCAGCGTAGATGTCAGGGGTATAACCGGGGAGCTGTTTTTT	CASSVDVRGITGELFF	.	TRBV9	TRBJ2-2	.
TGTGCCAGCATTTCCCCGGGGGGAGGCTACACCTTC	CASISPGGGYTF	.	TRBV6-5	TRBJ1-2	.
TGTGCCAGTAGTAATGGACAGTCCCTAAACATTCAGTACTTC	CASSNGQSLNIQYF	.	TRBV19	TRBJ2-4	.
TGTGCCAGCAGCTTAGGGTCAGGCCCCTATGGCTACACCTTC	CASSLGSGPYGYTF	.	TRBV7-9	TRBJ1-2	.
TGTGCCAGCTCACCCCTAGGTAGAGATACGCAGTATTTT	CASSPLGRDTQYF	.	TRBV18	TRBJ2-3	.
TGTGCCAGCTCACCCCCAGGGACACTCTATGGCTACACCTTC	CASSPPGTLYGYTF	.	TRBV18	TRBJ1-2	once
TGCGCCAGCAGCACCGGGGTGGGGGGTGGCGAGCAGTACTTC	CASSTGVGGGEQYF	.	TRBV5-1	TRBJ2-7	.
TGTGCCAGCAGCCTCCAAGAGGGCGACGGCTACACCTTC	CASSLQEGDGYTF	.	TRBV7-2	TRBJ1-2	.
TGTGCCAGCAGCCGGGAGGGTTACCAAGAGACCCAGTACTTC	CASSREGYQETQYF	TRBD2	TRBV9	TRBJ2-5	.
TGTGCCAGCAGCTTAGAAGGGGGCACTGAAGCTTTCTTT	CASSLEGGTEAFF	.	TRBV11-2	TRBJ1-1	.
TGTGCCAGCAGCCTCCCGTTCCGCCGGTCCTACAATGAGCAGTTCTTC	CASSLPFRRSYNEQFF	.	TRBV11-2	TRBJ2-1	.
TGTGCCAGCAGAGGACAATCTGGGGCCAACGTCCTGACTTTC	CASRGQSGANVLTF	.	TRBV6-1	TRBJ2-6	.
TGTGCCAGCAGTCCAAGGACTAGCGGGACCTACGAGCAGTACTTC	CASSPRTSGTYEQYF	TRBD2	TRBV27	TRBJ2-7	.
TGTGCCAGCAGCCCTGGACAGGGGGCGAATGAAAAACTGTTTTTT	CASSPGQGANEKLFF	TRBD1	TRBV6-1	TRBJ1-4	.
TGTGCCAGCAGTTCAGATAGGGGGGCTTTCTTT	CASSSDRGAFF	.	TRBV28	TRBJ1-1	.
TGCGCCAGCAGCTTGGCCTTGGACAGTAACTATGGCTACACCTTC	CASSLALDSNYGYTF	.	TRBV5-1	TRBJ1-2	.
TGTGCCAGCAGCTTAGGAGGAGCAAGGAGCTCCTACGAGCAGTACTTC	CASSLGGARSSYEQYF	.	TRBV7-9	TRBJ2-7	.
TGTGCCAGCACCGGACAGGGGATCACTGAAGCTTTCTTT	CASTGQGITEAFF	TRBD1	TRBV2	TRBJ1-1	.
TGTGCCAGCAGCTTAGGCGGGAATTTACGAGAGACCCAGTACTTC	CASSLGGNLRETQYF	.	TRBV7-9	TRBJ2-5	.
TGTGCCAGCAGCTTGACAGGAGTGAACACTGAAGCTTTCTTT	CASSLTGVNTEAFF	.	TRBV7-2	TRBJ1-1	once
TGTGCCTCCATGGGAGGAGTCACTGAAGCTTTCTTT	CASMGGVTEAFF	.	TRBV30	TRBJ1-1	.
TGTGCCAGCAGCCTGGGGGCCCCCAATACGCAGTATTTT	CASSLGAPNTQYF	.	TRBV11-2	TRBJ2-3	once
TGTGCCAGCAGTTTAATGGTAGCGGGAGGAGATGAGCAGTTCTTC	CASSLMVAGGDEQFF	TRBD2	TRBV27	TRBJ2-1	.
TGTGCCAGCAGTTACGTGGCAGGGGGCGAAGTGGGAGGCTACACCTTC	CASSYVAGGEVGGYTF	TRBD1	TRBV6-5	TRBJ1-2	.
TGTGCCTGGAGTGTAATCGGGAGCGGCACAGATACGCAGTATTTT	CAWSVIGSGTDTQYF	.	TRBV30	TRBJ2-3	.
TGTGCCAGCAGCGGACAGGGGGTAGATGAGCAGTTCTTC	CASSGQGVDEQFF	TRBD1	TRBV28	TRBJ2-1	few
TGTGCCAGCAGGCCGGGACAGGGGAATGAAAAACTGTTTTTT	CASRPGQGNEKLFF	TRBD1	TRBV6-1	TRBJ1-4	few
TGTGCCAGCAGGAATGGGGGGGCAGGGGACGAGCAGTACTTC	CASRNGGAGDEQYF	.	TRBV6-1	TRBJ2-7	.